The next 21 T cell receptor beta chains were all read from a single sample in a study of blood T cell repertoires in COVID-19. Repertoires were generated with immunoSEQ multiplex PCR, while TCRdb's copy carries only in-frame clones and drops some. The table has over 200,000 clones, around 84% seen once; the top ten hold about 7%. Sequenced material: PBMCs or T cells enriched from blood (not recorded which). These receptors were taken from a woman aged 40-49 years who had recovered from COVID-19.

In its sample, this clone was seen a few times. The rearrangement links TRBV5-1 to TRBJ2-7, with D maybe TRBD1 (5 bases). CDR3 length: 14 amino acids. The germline gives CDR1 SGHRS, CDR2 YFSETQ. V was clipped by 3 bases and J by 5 bases, with 15 bases between them. The chain's CDR3 is CASSSGSPRDEQYF. The CDR3 bases are TGCGCCAGCAGCTCAGGTTCCCCCAGGGACGAGCAGTACTTC. The full variable domain, in which reference TRBV5-1 and TRBJ2-7 provide the parts outside the CDR3, is KAGVTQTPRYLIKTRGQQVTLSCSPISGHRSVSWYQQTPGQGLQFLFEYFSETQRNKGNFPGRFSGRQFSNSRSEMNVSTLELGDSALYLCASSSGSPRDEQYFGPGTRLTVT.

This clone was observed a few times. The chain has TRBV23-1 and TRBJ1-1, with 7 bases lining up with TRBD1. TRBV23-1 is sorted into the ORF group, with uncertain function. V was clipped by 2 bases and J by 10 bases; unmatched bases: 10. This CDR3 spans 14 amino acids. CDR3 coding DNA: TGCGCCAGCAGTCAAACACAGGGGATGAGTGGAGCTTTCTTT. Protein product: CASSQTQGMSGAFF.

The chain employs TRBV6-5 and TRBJ2-5; 10 bases agree with TRBD1. Germline V lookup: CDR1 MNHEY, CDR2 SVGAGI. The CDR3 extends over 14 amino acids. The V gene end was trimmed by 7 bases and the J gene end by 4 bases; junction bases not matched to a gene: 6. CDR3 sequence reads: CASNTRDRGETQYF. In DNA form, the CDR3 reads TGTGCCAGCAACACCCGGGACAGGGGAGAGACCCAGTACTTC.

This clone was seen once. CDR3 amino acids: CASSVDGQETQYF. CDR3 coding DNA: TGTGCCAGCAGCGTTGACGGGCAAGAGACCCAGTACTTC. This chain uses TRBV9 with TRBJ2-5; D gene ambiguous. Deletions cut 2 bases from V and 2 bases from J, with 7 bases between. The CDR3 spans 13 residues. CDR1 and CDR2 (germline): SGDLS, YYNGEE.

This clone was picked up one time. The chain combines TRBV6-5 with TRBJ2-7, with 10 bases matching TRBD2. The germline gives CDR1 MNHEY, CDR2 SVGAGI. Germline trimming cut 3 bases from V and 5 bases from J; bases unmatched to any gene: 7. This CDR3 spans 15 amino acids. The DNA for the CDR3 is TGTGCCAGCAGTTATTGGGCTAGCGGGAGCCACGAGCAGTACTTC. This encodes CASSYWASGSHEQYF.

J is TRBJ1-6 and V is TRBV30, with D uncertain. This CDR3 is built from 16 residues. Trimming removed 5 bases at V and 0 bases at J, with 14 bases between. CDR1 and CDR2 from the germline V gene are GTSNPN and SVGIG (reference sequence). CDR3 coding DNA: TGTGCCTGGGATGGGAGTTGGAGCTCCTATAATTCACCCCTCCACTTT. Its protein product is CAWDGSWSSYNSPLHF. The full variable domain, its missing parts supplied by reference TRBV30 and TRBJ1-6, is SQTIHQWPATLVQPVGSPLSLECTVEGTSNPNLYWYRQAAGRGLQLLFYSVGIGQISSEVPQNLSASRPQDRQFILSSKKLLLSDSGFYLCAWDGSWSSYNSPLHFGNGTRLTVT.

The chain recombines TRBV20-1 with TRBJ2-1, with 9 bases aligning to TRBD2. Germline values: CDR1 DFQATT, CDR2 SNEGSKA (reference sequence). This CDR3 is 11 amino acids long. V lost 7 bases to trimming and J lost 8 bases; unmatched junction nucleotides: 3. Written as DNA, the CDR3 is TGCAGTGGGACTAGCGACGATGAGCAGTTCTTC. Amino acids: CSGTSDDEQFF.

The count of this clone is one. V is TRBV6-2 or TRBV6-3 and J is TRBJ2-1, with 7 bases lining up with TRBD2. The CDR3 totals 15 residues. V shed 2 bases and J 2 bases; nucleotides not matched to a gene: 3. CDR1 and CDR2 (germline): MNHEY, SVGEGT. This chain's CDR3 is CASSYAGVAYNEQFF. CDR3 nucleotide sequence: TGTGCCAGCAGTTACGCGGGAGTGGCCTACAATGAGCAGTTCTTC.

This chain links TRBV6-1 with TRBJ2-7; D gene uncertain. V was trimmed by 3 bases and J by 1 base, leaving 7 bases between them. CDR3 length equals 13 residues. Germline CDR1 and CDR2: MNHNS and SASEGT. CDR3 sequence reads: CASSDYGSYEQYF. CDR3 in DNA: TGTGCCAGCAGTGATTACGGTTCCTACGAGCAGTACTTC.

The DNA of the CDR3 is TGTGCCAGCAGCCCCTGGCGCAGCGTAAACACTGAAGCTTTCTTT. Translation: CASSPWRSVNTEAFF. The rearrangement uses TRBV14 and TRBJ1-1; no firm D call. CDR1 and CDR2 (germline): SGHDN, FVKESK. The CDR3 has 15 amino acids. V lost 4 bases and J lost 2, with 14 bases in between.

This clone was observed a few times. The chain combines TRBV5-1 with TRBJ1-4, with TRBD1 matching over 8 bases. This CDR3 spans 15 amino acids. Germline CDR1 and CDR2: SGHRS and YFSETQ. V trimming: 2 bases; J trimming: 5 bases; junction bases outside the gene matches: 5. The CDR3 sequence: CASSFNQGANEKLFF. CDR3 in DNA: TGCGCCAGCAGCTTTAACCAGGGGGCGAATGAAAAACTGTTTTTT.

This chain uses TRBV19 with TRBJ2-5; D is unclear. This CDR3 comprises 13 residues. Germline V gene sequence: CDR1 LNHDA, CDR2 SQIVND (reference sequence). Deletions cut 3 bases from V and 3 bases from J, with 8 bases between. The CDR3 loop is CASSIIRKETQYF. The CDR3, as DNA: TGTGCCAGTAGTATCATCAGAAAAGAGACCCAGTACTTC.

The rearrangement joins TRBV20-1 to TRBJ2-7; the D gene is possibly TRBD1 (6 bases). The V gene lost 6 bases and the J gene lost 3 bases, with 9 bases spanning the gap. This CDR3 is 11 amino acids long. CDR1 and CDR2 from the germline V gene are DFQATT and SNEGSKA (reference sequence). CDR3 nucleotide sequence: TGCAGTGCCCGGGACAACTACGAGCAGTACGTC. Encoded protein: CSARDNYEQYV.

This chain links TRBV18 with TRBJ2-3; 13 bases agree with TRBD2. The CDR3 consists of 16 residues. Germline-derived CDR1 and CDR2 are KGHSH and LQKENI. V lost 5 bases to trimming and J lost 4 bases; unmatched junction nucleotides: 6. CDR3 nucleotides: TGTGCCAGCTCATCACTAGCGGGAGGGATTGCAGATACGCAGTATTTT. This sequence encodes CASSSLAGGIADTQYF.

The rearrangement links TRBV5-4 to TRBJ1-1, with D possibly being TRBD1 (5 bases). V lost 3 bases and J lost 6, with 12 bases in between. The CDR3 is 13 amino acids. Germline V gene lookup returns CDR1 SGHNT and CDR2 YYREEE (reference sequence). CDR3 amino acids: CASSSGLIPEAFF. CDR3 coding DNA: TGTGCCAGCAGCTCGGGACTAATCCCTGAAGCTTTCTTT.

This clone appeared a few times. The rearrangement links TRBV28 to TRBJ1-5, with 7 positions matching TRBD1. The CDR3 length is 14 residues. Trimming removed 7 bases from V and 1 base from J; junction bases left unmatched: 4. Germline loops: CDR1 MDHEN, CDR2 SYDVKM. This CDR3 reads CASIGQASNQPQHF. CDR3 DNA: TGTGCCAGCATTGGACAGGCGAGCAATCAGCCCCAGCATTTT. The variable domain in full, with the rest retrieved from reference TRBV28 and TRBJ1-5, is DVKVTQSSRYLVKRTGEKVFLECVQDMDHENMFWYRQDPGLGLRLIYFSYDVKMKEKGDIPEGYSVSREKKERFSLILESASTNQTSMYLCASIGQASNQPQHFGDGTRLSIL.

V and J are TRBV30 and TRBJ1-1; TRBD1 matches at 7 bases. The CDR3 has 12 amino acids. J lost 6 bases, V lost 3 bases, and 4 bases had no gene match. Germline V CDR1 and CDR2: GTSNPN, SVGIG (reference sequence). CDR3 sequence: CAWRDRSAEAFF. The CDR3 coding sequence is TGTGCCTGGAGGGACAGGTCCGCTGAAGCTTTCTTT.

The V and J genes are TRBV6-4 and TRBJ1-2; TRBD1 matches 10 bases. This CDR3 is built from 15 residues. The germline V gene encodes CDR1 MRHNA and CDR2 SNTAGT. Losses at the gene ends were 3 bases for V and 7 bases for J; bases not matched to a gene: 8. CDR3 amino acids: CASSDHPGQGFGYTF. The CDR3 bases are TGTGCCAGCAGTGATCATCCGGGACAGGGGTTTGGCTACACCTTC.

The genes are TRBV4-1 and TRBJ2-1; 7 bases line up with TRBD2. Unmatched junction bases numbered 13, after V lost 7 bases and J lost 7 bases. The CDR3 is 15 residues long. In germline, CDR1 is MGHRA, CDR2 YSYEKL. In DNA, the CDR3 is TGCGCCAGCACCCCGAGTGCCGGGAGGACGAATGAGCAGTTCTTC. Translated, it gives CASTPSAGRTNEQFF.

The genes are TRBV5-1 and TRBJ1-2; no clear D gene. The CDR3 contains 13 residues. Trimming left V 0 bases short and J 1 base short, with 4 bases between. Germline values: CDR1 SGHRS, CDR2 YFSETQ. The CDR3 reads CASSLVYNYGYTF. Here the CDR3 DNA reads TGCGCCAGCAGCTTGGTTTATAACTATGGCTACACCTTC.

The chain carries TRBV24-1 and TRBJ1-2, with 7 nucleotides matching TRBD1. The junction had 4 bases not matched to a gene; V was cut back by 3 bases and J by 4 bases. The CDR3 extends over 14 amino acids. Germline lookup yields CDR1 KGHDR and CDR2 SFDVKD. CDR3 coding DNA: TGTGCCACCAGTGATCAAAGACAGGGCTATGGCTACACCTTC. Translating it yields CATSDQRQGYGYTF.